One T cell receptor beta chain is described in this entry. The target antigen is unknown. This entry belongs to a study of OX40 agonist ivuxolimab in advanced cancers. On the study more broadly: At 82.7% male, the cohort had a mean age of roughly 60 years, ranging from about 23 to 79. Study observations and caveats: Normalized T-cell clonal expansion was also low in a subset of nonresponders.

Data came from immunoSEQ multiplex PCR; TCRdb stores just in-frame clones and leaves some out. In the table there are tens of thousands of clones, approximately 83% of which are singletons. The V gene lost 0 bases and the J gene lost 2 bases, with 10 bases spanning the gap. CDR1 MNHNS and CDR2 SASEGT come from the germline V gene. The CDR3 runs to 16 residues. This clonotype originated in an adult with an advanced solid tumor such as melanoma, head and neck, liver or kidney cancer. J is TRBJ1-4 and V is TRBV6-1; maybe TRBD1 (6 bases). The sample in question was CD4+ or CD8+ T cells sorted from blood, obtained in a trial of the OX40 agonist ivuxolimab. The CDR3 loop reads CASSEAQGGTNEKLFF. DNA for the CDR3: TGTGCCAGCAGTGAAGCGCAAGGGGGGACTAATGAAAAACTGTTTTTT.